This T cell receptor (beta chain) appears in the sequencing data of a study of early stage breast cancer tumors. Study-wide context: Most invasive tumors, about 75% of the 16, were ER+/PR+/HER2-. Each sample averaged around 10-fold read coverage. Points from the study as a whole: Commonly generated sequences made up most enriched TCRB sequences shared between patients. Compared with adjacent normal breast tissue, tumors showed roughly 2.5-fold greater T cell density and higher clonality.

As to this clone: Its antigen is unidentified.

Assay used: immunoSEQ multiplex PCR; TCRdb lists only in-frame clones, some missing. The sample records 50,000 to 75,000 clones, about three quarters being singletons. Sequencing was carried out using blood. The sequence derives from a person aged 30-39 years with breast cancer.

The CDR3 DNA reads as TGTGCCAGCAGTTACCGCGTGGATTACGGATCCTACGAGCAGTACTTC. This codes for CASSYRVDYGSYEQYF. The chain couples TRBV6-4 to TRBJ2-7, with D uncertain. Trimming took off 5 bases at V and 1 base at J, with 18 bases between the two ends. The CDR3 extends over 16 amino acids. Germline V gene sequence: CDR1 MRHNA, CDR2 SNTAGT.